Shown below are 18 T cell receptor beta chains from a single sample sequenced in a study of blood T cells in healthy people across ages. It was with a sample-barcoded 5' primer and a J-beta primer mix that a second PCR of roughly 7 to 12 cycles was run. One entry per CDR3 protein results from TCRdb running MiXCR on the 5' RACE reads. Here the sample spans hundreds of thousands of distinct CDR3 sequences, 58% being singletons. Sample: blood. These receptors all stem from a man in his 60s in good health.

The gene calls are TRBV4-1 and TRBJ2-1; 8 positions match TRBD2. The CDR3 contains 16 residues. Germline V lookup: CDR1 MGHRA, CDR2 YSYEKL. V dropped 4 bases and J dropped 1; count of bases not matched to a gene: 6. In DNA, the CDR3 is TGCGCCAGCAGCCCCCGGGGGGGGGATTCCTACAATGAGCAGTTCTTC. Encoded protein: CASSPRGGDSYNEQFF.

The chain employs TRBV24-1 and TRBJ2-1; D may be TRBD1 (5 bases). Looked up from germline, CDR1 is KGHDR and CDR2 is SFDVKD. V was pared by 2 bases and J by 1 base, with 11 bases between. There are 16 residues in the CDR3. This CDR3 is CATSDSRQSSYNEQFF. DNA for the CDR3: TGTGCCACCAGTGATTCTCGACAGAGTTCCTACAATGAGCAGTTCTTC.

The chain is built from TRBV6-5 and TRBJ2-7; 7 nucleotides match TRBD2. The germline V gene has CDR1 MNHEY and CDR2 SVGAGI. The CDR3 has 13 residues. V was pared by 7 bases and J by 7 bases, with 10 bases of the junction left unmatched. The CDR3 coding sequence is TGTGCCAGCACTAGCGGCCGGGGACGTGAGCAGTACTTC. Translated: CASTSGRGREQYF.

With respect to this clonotype: A read error may account for a junction end that differs from germline. This chain joins TRBV6-5 and TRBJ1-2; no clear D gene. From germline, CDR1 is MNHEY and CDR2 SVGAGI. The CDR3 sequence is 14 residues long. The CDR3: CVSSKKLANYGYTF. The CDR3 DNA reads as TGTGTCAGCAGTAAAAAGTTAGCTAACTATGGCTACACCTTC.

This clonotype was seen just once. The V gene is TRBV20-1, the J gene TRBJ2-5, with 9 bases identical to TRBD1. Germline-derived CDR1 and CDR2 are DFQATT and SNEGSKA (reference sequence). The V and J ends lost 4 bases and 4 bases, in that order; junction bases with no gene match: 4. This CDR3 is built from 13 residues. CDR3: CSATRDRAETQYF. Written as DNA, the CDR3 is TGCAGTGCTACCCGGGACAGGGCAGAGACCCAGTACTTC.

The chain employs TRBV5-4 and TRBJ2-2; 11 nucleotides align to TRBD2. Germline V gene data show CDR1 as SGHNT and CDR2 as YYREEE (reference sequence). Unmatched junction bases numbered 2, after V lost 0 bases and J lost 7 bases. The CDR3 runs to 15 residues. The CDR3 spells CASSLEGLAVGELFF. CDR3 DNA: TGTGCCAGCAGCTTGGAGGGACTAGCGGTCGGGGAGCTGTTTTTT.

V usage is TRBV27 and J usage is TRBJ2-7; TRBD1 agrees at 7 bases. CDR3 length equals 15 residues. The V gene end was trimmed by 5 bases and the J gene end by 4 bases; junction bases not matched to a gene: 11. Germline loops: CDR1 MNHEY, CDR2 SMNVEV (reference sequence). CDR3 bases: TGTGCCAGCAGTGGCCCGGACAGGAGATATTACGAGCAGTACTTC. This encodes CASSGPDRRYYEQYF.

In regard to this clonotype: With a much larger clone just one base away, this may be a read error. The chain carries TRBV27 and TRBJ2-5; TRBD1 agrees at 10 bases. Looked up from germline, CDR1 is MNHEY and CDR2 is SMNVEV (reference sequence). J lost 11 bases, V lost 6 bases, and 12 bases had no gene match. The length of the CDR3 is 14 residues. CDR3 residues: CASSLGQGNNEQYF. The CDR3 DNA reads TGTGCCAGCAGCCTGGGACAGGGGAACAATGAGCAGTACTTC.

This clonotype was observed at least ten times. The rearrangement links TRBV4-2 to TRBJ2-5; D unresolved. Germline CDR1 reads LGHNA; CDR2 reads YNFKEQ. The CDR3 totals 17 residues. V shed 4 bases and J shed 2 bases, with 20 bases lying between them. The CDR3 reads CASSPHLGPEAQETQYF. As DNA, the CDR3 is TGTGCCAGCAGCCCCCATTTGGGCCCCGAAGCGCAAGAGACCCAGTACTTC.

The gene calls are TRBV10-3 and TRBJ2-7, with unresolved D. Germline V CDR1 and CDR2: ENHRY, SYGVKD. Trimming took off 3 bases at V and 1 base at J, with 4 bases between the two ends. This CDR3 is 12 amino acids long. The CDR3 bases are TGTGCCATCAGTGAATTATCCTACGAGCAGTACTTC. Its protein product is CAISELSYEQYF.

The chain recombines TRBV7-2 with TRBJ2-2; D gene ambiguous. The V end was cut by 1 base, the J end by 1 base, with 7 bases between. This CDR3 contains 15 residues. Germline CDR1 and CDR2: SGHTA and FQGNSA. CDR3 amino acids: CASSLGSRNTGELFF. The CDR3 DNA reads TGTGCCAGCAGCTTAGGAAGCCGGAACACCGGGGAGCTGTTTTTT.

This clonotype occurred a few times. The chain carries TRBV7-2 and TRBJ1-6; D is uncertain. Trimming removed 0 bases at V and 11 bases at J, with 14 bases between. CDR1 SGHTA and CDR2 FQGNSA come from the germline V gene. This CDR3 region has 15 residues. CDR3 DNA sequence: TGTGCCAGCAGCTTAGCGACCAGATTAAGTACACCCCTCCACTTT. Translating gives CASSLATRLSTPLHF.

Note on this clonotype: Germline is not matched at one junction end, which may reflect a read error. V and J are TRBV18 and TRBJ2-1; the D is unclear. Germline assignment: CDR1 KGHSH and CDR2 LQKENI. CDR3 size: 15 residues. CDR3 sequence reads: CASSPPFARLGEQFF. DNA of the CDR3: TGTGCCAGCTCGCCACCTTTTGCTAGACTGGGAGAGCAGTTCTTC.

The chain links TRBV6-2 or TRBV6-3 to TRBJ2-1; the match to TRBD1 covers 8 bases. The CDR3 has 18 amino acids. Germline V CDR1 and CDR2: MNHEY, SVGEGT. The V gene end was trimmed by 0 bases and the J gene end by 2 bases; junction bases not matched to a gene: 9. In nucleotides, the CDR3 is TGTGCCAGCAGTTACTCCCCGTTCGACAGGGGCGCCTACAATGAGCAGTTCTTC. This gives the protein CASSYSPFDRGAYNEQFF.

V is TRBV20-1 and J is TRBJ1-6; TRBD1 might be the D (6 bases). The germline V gene encodes CDR1 DFQATT and CDR2 SNEGSKA (reference sequence). V was pared by 5 bases and J by 3 bases, with 20 bases between. The length of the CDR3 is 17 residues. CDR3 nucleotide sequence: TGCAGTGCTCGCGCCGGGACACCTTTAGACTATAATTCACCCCTCCACTTT. As protein: CSARAGTPLDYNSPLHF.

The chain links TRBV7-2 to TRBJ2-5, with 15 bases lining up with TRBD2. V lost 5 bases and J lost 4; bases outside the gene matches: 5. Per the germline V gene, CDR1 is SGHTA and CDR2 is FQGNSA. The CDR3 is 16 amino acids. CDR3 nucleotide sequence: TGTGCCAGCAGCCGGACTAGCGGGGGGGCCGTAGAGACCCAGTACTTC. The encoded protein is CASSRTSGGAVETQYF.

V gene TRBV18 combines with J gene TRBJ2-5; D uncertain. The CDR3 spans 14 residues. Trimming stripped 3 bases from V and 0 bases from J, with 8 bases between. CDR1 and CDR2 (germline): KGHSH, LQKENI. The CDR3 bases are TGTGCCAGCTCACCGTCTCTTTACCAAGAGACCCAGTACTTC. Translating it yields CASSPSLYQETQYF.

This clonotype was seen more than once but under ten times. V and J are TRBV28 and TRBJ1-2; 8 bases match TRBD1. From germline, CDR1 is MDHEN and CDR2 SYDVKM. J gave up 5 bases and V 5 bases, and 4 bases lay outside the gene matches. The CDR3 length is 13 residues. The CDR3 loop reads CASSTGGEYGYTF. CDR3 sequence (DNA): TGTGCCAGCAGTACAGGGGGGGAGTATGGCTACACCTTC.